This T cell receptor beta chain was obtained from a study of molecular identifiers for immune sequencing clone quantification. The junction had 5 bases not matched to a gene; V was cut back by 5 bases and J by 3 bases. Germline V gene sequence: CDR1 MNHNS, CDR2 SASEGT. This CDR3 contains 14 residues. TCRdb re-derived calls from the PCR reads in MiXCR, one entry per CDR3 protein. The repertoire holds approximately 500,000 distinct CDR3 sequences, with around 21% as singletons. This clonotype was recorded a few times. The sequenced sample consisted of naive CD8+ T cells from blood, with Jurkat cell RNA spiked in. Subset described: FACS-sorted CD8+CD4-CCR7+CD45RA+ naive T cells. The source of this sequence is a human donor in good health. Some libraries in this study had Jurkat cell RNA spiked in. This chain links TRBV6-1 with TRBJ2-7; 9 bases fit TRBD1. As DNA, the CDR3 is TGTGCCAGCAGTTGGGACAGGGAGTTCTACGAGCAGTACTTC. This sequence encodes CASSWDREFYEQYF.